This T cell receptor (beta chain) emerged from a study of blood T cell repertoires in COVID-19. Study-wide context: Whether acute or convalescent, the COVID-19 samples came from the United States, Italy and Spain.

Per the original data handling: For nucleated cells, counts were estimated from reference gene primer amplification. The data were produced by immunoSEQ multiplex PCR, yet TCRdb's version contains in-frame clones alone and is incomplete. V, J and clone size are those of that table, while D and trimming were read from the DNA. The table shows about 88,000 clones, with roughly 87% occurring only once. Germline V gives CDR1 MNHEY, CDR2 SMNVEV (reference sequence). CDR3 length: 13 residues. The ends were cut back, 2 bases at V and 3 bases at J, with 8 bases in the middle. The rearrangement joins TRBV27 to TRBJ2-7; D not certain. The receptor was isolated from a male donor with acute or convalescent COVID-19. Sequenced sample: peripheral blood. The chain's CDR3 is CASSLTAGYEQYF. DNA of the CDR3: TGTGCCAGCAGTTTAACAGCAGGCTACGAGCAGTACTTC.